This TCR beta chain was profiled in a study of blood T cell repertoires in COVID-19. Overall study: Samples of COVID-19 (acute and convalescent) were obtained from the United States, Italy and Spain. In each case, the material was cDNA or gDNA derived from T cells, B-cell-depleted T cells, or PBMCs.

Study processing details: It was from reference gene primer amplification that nucleated cell counts were estimated. Sequencing used immunoSEQ multiplex PCR; TCRdb keeps in-frame clones, though not all of them. V, J and clone size are taken as reported in that table, and D and trimming were inferred from the DNA itself. Of 150,000 or so clones in the sample, 80% to 90% are singletons; the top ten hold over 10%. With 1 base clipped from V and 0 bases from J, the junction kept 9 bases outside the gene matches. Germline values: CDR1 MGHRA, CDR2 YSYEKL. The CDR3 sequence is 19 residues long. This clone was observed a single time. Seattle patients were enrolled during active infection and followed longitudinally.

The rearrangement joins TRBV4-1 to TRBJ2-1; 10 nucleotides align to TRBD2. The sequencing input was peripheral blood. The sequence came from a man aged 18 to 29 with COVID-19, enrolled during active disease. DNA of the CDR3: TGCGCCAGCAGCCAAGCACTAGCGGGACCTCTGAGCTCCTACAATGAGCAGTTCTTC. Translation: CASSQALAGPLSSYNEQFF.